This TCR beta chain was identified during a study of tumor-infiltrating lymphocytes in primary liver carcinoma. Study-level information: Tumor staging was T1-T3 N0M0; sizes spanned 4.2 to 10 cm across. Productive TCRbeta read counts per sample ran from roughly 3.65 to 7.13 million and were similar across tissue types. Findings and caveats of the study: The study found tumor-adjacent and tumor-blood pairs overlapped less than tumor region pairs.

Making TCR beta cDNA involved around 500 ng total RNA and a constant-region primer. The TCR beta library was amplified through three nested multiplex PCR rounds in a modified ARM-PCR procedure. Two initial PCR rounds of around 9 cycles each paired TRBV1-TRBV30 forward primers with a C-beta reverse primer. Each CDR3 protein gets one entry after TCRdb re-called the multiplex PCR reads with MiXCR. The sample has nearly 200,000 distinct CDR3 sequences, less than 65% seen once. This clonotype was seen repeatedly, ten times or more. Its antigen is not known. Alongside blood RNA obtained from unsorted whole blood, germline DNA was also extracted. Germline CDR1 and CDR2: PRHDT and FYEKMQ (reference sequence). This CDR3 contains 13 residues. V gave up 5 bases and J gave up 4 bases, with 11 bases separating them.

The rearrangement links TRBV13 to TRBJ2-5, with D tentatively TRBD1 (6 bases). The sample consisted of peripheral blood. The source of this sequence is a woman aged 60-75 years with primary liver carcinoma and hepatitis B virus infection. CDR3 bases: TGTGCCAGCAGCCAGGGGCCCGGAGAGACCCAGTACTTC. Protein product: CASSQGPGETQYF.